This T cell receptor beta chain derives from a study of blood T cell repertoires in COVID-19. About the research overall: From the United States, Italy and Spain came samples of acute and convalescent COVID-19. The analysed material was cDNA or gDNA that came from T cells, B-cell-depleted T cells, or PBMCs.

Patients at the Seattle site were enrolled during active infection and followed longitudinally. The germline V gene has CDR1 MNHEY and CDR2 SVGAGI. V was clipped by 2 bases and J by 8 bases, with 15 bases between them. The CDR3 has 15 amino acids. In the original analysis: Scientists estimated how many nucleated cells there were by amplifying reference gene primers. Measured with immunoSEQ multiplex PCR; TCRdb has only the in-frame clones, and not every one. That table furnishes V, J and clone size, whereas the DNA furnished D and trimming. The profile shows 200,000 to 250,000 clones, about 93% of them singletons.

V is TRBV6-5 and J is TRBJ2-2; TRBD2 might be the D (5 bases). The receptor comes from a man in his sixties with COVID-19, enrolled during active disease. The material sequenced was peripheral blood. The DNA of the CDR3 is TGTGCCAGCAGTTACGAGCGCCGGGGTGGGGGGGAGCTGTTTTTT. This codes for CASSYERRGGGELFF.